This entry concerns a single T cell receptor beta chain. Its specificity is not known. The sample belongs to a study of T cell responses to AZD1222 COVID-19 vaccine. The study, taken as a whole, reports: Two AZD1222 administrations were followed by greater Spike-specific TCR breadth and depth. Females outnumbered males among donors, who were mostly white British; clonal diversity was possibly underestimated.

CDR1 is WSHSY, CDR2 SAAADI, per germline. The CDR3 consists of 12 residues. With V trimmed by 6 bases and J by 3 bases, 1 base remained unmatched. Assay used: immunoSEQ multiplex PCR; TCRdb lists only in-frame clones, some missing. In the table there are about 150,000 clones, around 93% of which are singletons. The sample here was peripheral blood, taken on day 0 of AZD1222 vaccination. The chain links TRBV10-2 to TRBJ2-7; 8 positions match TRBD1. The clonotype comes from an adult in good health. The CDR3 DNA reads TGCGCCAGCAGGGACAGGGTCTACGAGCAGTACTTC. It yields the protein CASRDRVYEQYF.